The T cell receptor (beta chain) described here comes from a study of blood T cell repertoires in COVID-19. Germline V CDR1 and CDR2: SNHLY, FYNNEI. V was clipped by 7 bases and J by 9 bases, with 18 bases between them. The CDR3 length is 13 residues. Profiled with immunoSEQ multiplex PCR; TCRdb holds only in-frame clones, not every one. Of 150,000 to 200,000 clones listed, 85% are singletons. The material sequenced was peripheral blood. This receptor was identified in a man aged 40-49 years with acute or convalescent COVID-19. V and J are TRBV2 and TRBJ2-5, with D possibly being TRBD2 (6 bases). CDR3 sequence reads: CASKLTGGRAQYF. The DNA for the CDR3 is TGTGCCAGCAAACTGACCGGGGGAAGGGCCCAGTACTTC.